The present T cell receptor beta chain was sequenced within a study of blood T cell repertoires in COVID-19. About the research overall: The study drew acute and convalescent COVID-19 samples from the United States, Italy and Spain. Nucleic acid was either cDNA or gDNA, and it came from T cells, B-cell-depleted T cells, or PBMCs.

The CDR3 has 17 amino acids. The J segment lost 0 bases and the V segment lost 1 base, leaving 4 bases of the junction unmatched. The germline gives CDR1 KGHDR, CDR2 SFDVKD. Original methodology: Reference gene primer amplification in the assay estimated nucleated cell counts. Profiling relied on immunoSEQ multiplex PCR, and the TCRdb table lists in-frame clones only, not all of them. V and J calls and clone size are given by that table; D and trimming were obtained from the DNA. The table includes approximately 120,000 clones, more than 80% detected once. The rearrangement joins TRBV24-1 to TRBJ2-2; 7 positions agree with TRBD2. Sample: peripheral blood. The clonotype comes from a human donor in a cohort sampled during active COVID-19. CDR3 sequence reads: CATSDFSGGANTGELFF. The CDR3 region has the DNA TGTGCCACCAGTGATTTTTCGGGAGGAGCGAACACCGGGGAGCTGTTTTTT.